The rows below give T cell receptor beta chains drawn from one sample of a study of beta chain features in type 1 diabetes. The protocol was immunoSEQ multiplex PCR, while the TCRdb copy is restricted to in-frame clones and leaves out a portion. The table records some 48,000 clones, around 40% of them present only once. Specimen: stem cell memory CD4+ T cells from blood. Receptor source: a young man with type 1 diabetes. Each CDR3 is given without its conserved first and last residue. A row's size may be missing; if present it is once, few, many or a size class.

clone size,V gene,J gene,CDR3 protein
.,TRBV9,TRBJ2-3,ASSVEGLAGVTDTQY
.,TRBV4-3,TRBJ2-1,ASSQATLAYNEQF
few,TRBV5-1,TRBJ2-7,ASSLGLAGGTYEQY
.,TRBV18,TRBJ2-7,ASSTGNYEQY
.,TRBV19,TRBJ2-2,ASTSGGFAGELF
few,TRBV4-2,TRBJ1-2,ASSQEGDRRYGYT
.,TRBV6-6,TRBJ2-3,ASSYKQGRDTQY
.,TRBV20-1,TRBJ2-5,SGRRQETQY
.,TRBV28,TRBJ1-2,ASRTGWDGYT
few,TRBV5-1,TRBJ2-1,ASSLPGLAGVNEQF
few,TRBV9,TRBJ2-3,ASSVGSSGNTDTQY
.,TRBV27,TRBJ2-6,ASSSTPSSGANVLT
.,TRBV11-1,TRBJ1-2,ASSSRYGYT
.,TRBV4-1,TRBJ2-2,ASSQVLATGSVKSGELF
few,TRBV7-2,TRBJ2-5,ASSNRKLETQY
.,TRBV6-5,TRBJ2-5,ASSYGTSAETQY
.,TRBV9,TRBJ1-5,ASSKGQGAGGSNQPQH
few,TRBV7-9,TRBJ2-7,ASSFTGTSGFYEQY
few,TRBV9,TRBJ1-2,ASSVAPGGGYT
.,TRBV19,TRBJ2-3,ASSPLGQGAADTQY
few,TRBV21-1,TRBJ2-6,ASTAWTPSGANVLT
few,TRBV7-9,TRBJ1-1,ASGTPDTEAF
few,TRBV19,TRBJ2-1,ASRRLAGNEQF
.,TRBV7-8,TRBJ2-7,ASSSTGTSGSYEQY
.,TRBV5-4,TRBJ2-7,ASSLGRTTSYEQY
few,TRBV30,TRBJ1-3,AWSAPGAGNTIY
.,TRBV5-1,TRBJ2-1,ASSPRTAYGYNEQF
.,TRBV18,TRBJ2-5,ASSPPAGGWIGTQY
.,TRBV19,TRBJ2-1,ASTPLGAGENEQF
.,TRBV18,TRBJ2-1,ASSGTPKGDEQF
.,TRBV7-2,TRBJ2-7,ASSRSGDPEQY
.,TRBV6-1,TRBJ2-1,ASSQGHEQF
.,TRBV18,TRBJ2-2,ASSPQDARGTGELF
.,TRBV2,TRBJ2-1,ASSEREGSYNEQF
.,TRBV7-9,TRBJ2-7,ASSRQVYEQY
few,TRBV5-4,TRBJ2-3,ASSSAGTADTDTQY
few,TRBV18,TRBJ1-1,ASSPWTGGNTEAF
.,TRBV7-9,TRBJ1-1,ASSLWLRNTEAF
once,TRBV7-3,TRBJ2-1,ASSFGGQYNEQF
few,TRBV6-1,TRBJ1-2,ASSPTTGADYGYT
.,TRBV27,TRBJ1-6,ASSLNPGSPLH
few,TRBV7-2,TRBJ2-7,ASGPIYEQY
few,TRBV20-1,TRBJ2-7,SAFDSYEQY
.,TRBV20-1,TRBJ2-1,SAPFYNEQF
.,TRBV7-3,TRBJ1-2,ASSSSRGGYGYT
.,TRBV9,TRBJ2-2,ASGRHGELF
few,TRBV5-1,TRBJ2-3,ASSPGLAEFTDTQY
.,TRBV19,TRBJ1-2,ASSIRSGEYGYT
.,TRBV4-1,TRBJ1-4,ASSQDRGQTNEKLF
.,TRBV6-1,TRBJ1-1,ASSEQTGGGTEAF
.,TRBV10-2,TRBJ2-5,ASSRVQETQY
.,TRBV5-1,TRBJ2-5,ASSLGVETQY
few,TRBV5-1,TRBJ1-5,ASRQGTGLGQPQH
few,TRBV7-2,TRBJ2-7,ASSLALVGGSYEQY